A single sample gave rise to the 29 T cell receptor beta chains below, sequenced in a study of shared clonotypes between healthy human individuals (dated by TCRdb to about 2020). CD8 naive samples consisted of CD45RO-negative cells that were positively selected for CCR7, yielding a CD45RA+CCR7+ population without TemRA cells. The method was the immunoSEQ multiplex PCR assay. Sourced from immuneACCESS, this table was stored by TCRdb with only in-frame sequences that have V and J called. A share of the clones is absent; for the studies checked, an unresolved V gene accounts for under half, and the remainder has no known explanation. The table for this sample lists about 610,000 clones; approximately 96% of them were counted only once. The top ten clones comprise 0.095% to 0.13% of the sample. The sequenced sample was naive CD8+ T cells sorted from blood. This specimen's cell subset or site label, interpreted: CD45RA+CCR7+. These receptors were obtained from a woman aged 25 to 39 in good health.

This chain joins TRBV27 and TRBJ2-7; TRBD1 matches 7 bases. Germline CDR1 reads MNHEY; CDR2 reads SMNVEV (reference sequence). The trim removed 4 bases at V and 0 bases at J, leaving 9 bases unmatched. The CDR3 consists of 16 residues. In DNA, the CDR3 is TGTGCCAGCAGTTCGGAACAGGGGCCCTACTCCTACGAGCAGTACTTC. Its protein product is CASSSEQGPYSYEQYF.

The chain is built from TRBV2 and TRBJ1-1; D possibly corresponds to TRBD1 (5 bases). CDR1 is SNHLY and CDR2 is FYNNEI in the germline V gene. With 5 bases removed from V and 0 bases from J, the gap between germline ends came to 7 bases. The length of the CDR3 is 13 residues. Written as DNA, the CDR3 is TGTGCCAGCAGTTTGGGGCTGAACACTGAAGCTTTCTTT. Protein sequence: CASSLGLNTEAFF.

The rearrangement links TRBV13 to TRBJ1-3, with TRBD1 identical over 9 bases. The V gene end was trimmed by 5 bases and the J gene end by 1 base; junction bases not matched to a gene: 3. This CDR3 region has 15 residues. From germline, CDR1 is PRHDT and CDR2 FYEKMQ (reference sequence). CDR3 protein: CASSNGTGSGNTIYF. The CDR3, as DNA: TGTGCCAGCAGCAACGGGACAGGGTCTGGAAACACCATATATTTT.

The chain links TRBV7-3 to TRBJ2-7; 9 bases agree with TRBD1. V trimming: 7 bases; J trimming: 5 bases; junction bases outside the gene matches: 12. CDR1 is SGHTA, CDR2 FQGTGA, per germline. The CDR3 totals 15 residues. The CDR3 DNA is TGTGCCAGCACCGACGATGAGACAGGGGGTAACGAGCAGTACTTC. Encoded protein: CASTDDETGGNEQYF.

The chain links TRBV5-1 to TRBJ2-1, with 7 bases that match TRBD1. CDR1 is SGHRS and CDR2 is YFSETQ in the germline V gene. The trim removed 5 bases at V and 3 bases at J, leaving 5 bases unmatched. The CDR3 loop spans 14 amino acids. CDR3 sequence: CASRLRTGYNEQFF. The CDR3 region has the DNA TGCGCCAGCAGACTCCGGACAGGCTACAATGAGCAGTTCTTC.

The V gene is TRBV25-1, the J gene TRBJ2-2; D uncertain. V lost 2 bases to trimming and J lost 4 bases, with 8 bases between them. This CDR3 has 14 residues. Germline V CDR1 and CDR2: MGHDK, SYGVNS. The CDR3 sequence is CASSETGGTGELFF. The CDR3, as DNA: TGTGCCAGCAGTGAAACTGGTGGCACCGGGGAGCTGTTTTTT.

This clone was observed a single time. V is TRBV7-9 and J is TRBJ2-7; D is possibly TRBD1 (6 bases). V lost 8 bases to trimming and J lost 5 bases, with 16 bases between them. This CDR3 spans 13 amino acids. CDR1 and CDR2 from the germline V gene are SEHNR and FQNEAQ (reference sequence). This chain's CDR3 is CASLPGHGHEQYF. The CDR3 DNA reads TGTGCCAGCTTGCCGGGACACGGGCACGAGCAGTACTTC.

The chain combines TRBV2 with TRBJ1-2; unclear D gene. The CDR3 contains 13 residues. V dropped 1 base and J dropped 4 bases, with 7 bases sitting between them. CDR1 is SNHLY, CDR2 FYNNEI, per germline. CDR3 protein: CASSEVMIYGYTF. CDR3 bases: TGTGCCAGCAGTGAAGTTATGATCTATGGCTACACCTTC.

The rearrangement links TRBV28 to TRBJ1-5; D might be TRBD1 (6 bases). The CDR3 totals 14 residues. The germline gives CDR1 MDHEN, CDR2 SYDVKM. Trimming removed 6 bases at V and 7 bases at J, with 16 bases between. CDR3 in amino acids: CASRGRGRGQPQHF. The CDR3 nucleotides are TGTGCCAGCAGGGGCAGGGGAAGAGGGCAGCCCCAGCATTTT. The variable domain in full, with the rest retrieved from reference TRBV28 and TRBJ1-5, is DVKVTQSSRYLVKRTGEKVFLECVQDMDHENMFWYRQDPGLGLRLIYFSYDVKMKEKGDIPEGYSVSREKKERFSLILESASTNQTSMYLCASRGRGRGQPQHFGDGTRLSIL.

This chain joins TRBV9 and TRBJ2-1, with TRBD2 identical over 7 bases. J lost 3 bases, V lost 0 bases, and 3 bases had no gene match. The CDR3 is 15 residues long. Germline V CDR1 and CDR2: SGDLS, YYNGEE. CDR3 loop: CASSVVTSVYNEQFF. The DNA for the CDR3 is TGTGCCAGCAGCGTAGTTACTAGCGTCTACAATGAGCAGTTCTTC.

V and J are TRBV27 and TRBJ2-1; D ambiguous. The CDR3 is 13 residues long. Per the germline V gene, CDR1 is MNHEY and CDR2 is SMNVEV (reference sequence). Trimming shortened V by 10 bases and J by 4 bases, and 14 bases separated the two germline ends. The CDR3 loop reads CATMDISYNEQFF. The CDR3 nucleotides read TGTGCCACCATGGATATCTCGTACAATGAGCAGTTCTTC.

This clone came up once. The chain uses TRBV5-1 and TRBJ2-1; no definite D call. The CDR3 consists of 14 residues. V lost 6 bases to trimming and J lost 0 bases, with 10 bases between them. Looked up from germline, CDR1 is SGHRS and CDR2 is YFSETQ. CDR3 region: CASTEINSYNEQFF. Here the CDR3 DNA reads TGCGCCAGCACGGAAATCAACTCCTACAATGAGCAGTTCTTC.

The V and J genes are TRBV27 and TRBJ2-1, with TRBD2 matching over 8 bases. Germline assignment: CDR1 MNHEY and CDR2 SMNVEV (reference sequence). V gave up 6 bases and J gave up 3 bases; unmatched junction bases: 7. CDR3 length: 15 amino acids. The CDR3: CASSISGEGYNEQFF. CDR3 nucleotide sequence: TGTGCCAGCAGCATTAGCGGGGAGGGCTACAATGAGCAGTTCTTC.

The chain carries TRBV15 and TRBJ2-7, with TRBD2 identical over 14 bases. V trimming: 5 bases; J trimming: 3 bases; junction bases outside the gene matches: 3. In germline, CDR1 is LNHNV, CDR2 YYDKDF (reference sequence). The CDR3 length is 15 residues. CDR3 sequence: CATSEGTSGSYEQYF. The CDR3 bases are TGTGCCACCAGCGAGGGGACTAGCGGGAGCTACGAGCAGTACTTC.

CDR3 sequence reads: CASSVDGSLDTQYF. The CDR3 DNA is TGTGCCAGCAGCGTAGACGGGAGCCTCGATACGCAGTATTTT. This sequence joins TRBV9 and TRBJ2-3; the D gene is possibly TRBD2 (6 bases). The length of the CDR3 is 14 residues. V was shortened by 0 bases and J by 6 bases, with 11 bases between the two germline ends. In germline, CDR1 is SGDLS, CDR2 YYNGEE.

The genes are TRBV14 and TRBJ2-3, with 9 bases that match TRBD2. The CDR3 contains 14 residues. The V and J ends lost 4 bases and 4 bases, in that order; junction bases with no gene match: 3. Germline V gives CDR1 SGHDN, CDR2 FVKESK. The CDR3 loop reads CASSLAGGPDTQYF. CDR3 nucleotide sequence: TGTGCCAGCAGCCTGGCGGGAGGGCCAGATACGCAGTATTTT.

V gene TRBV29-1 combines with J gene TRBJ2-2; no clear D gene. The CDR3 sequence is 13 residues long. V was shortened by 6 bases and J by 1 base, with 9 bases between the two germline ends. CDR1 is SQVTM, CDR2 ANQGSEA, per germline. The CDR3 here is CSVPLLNTGELFF. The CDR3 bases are TGCAGCGTCCCACTGCTGAACACCGGGGAGCTGTTTTTT.

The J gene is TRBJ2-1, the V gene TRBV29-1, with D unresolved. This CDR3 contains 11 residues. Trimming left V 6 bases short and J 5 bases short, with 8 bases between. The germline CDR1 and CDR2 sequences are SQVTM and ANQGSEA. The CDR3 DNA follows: TGCAGCGTCCCTAGAAACAATGAGCAGTTCTTC. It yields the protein CSVPRNNEQFF.

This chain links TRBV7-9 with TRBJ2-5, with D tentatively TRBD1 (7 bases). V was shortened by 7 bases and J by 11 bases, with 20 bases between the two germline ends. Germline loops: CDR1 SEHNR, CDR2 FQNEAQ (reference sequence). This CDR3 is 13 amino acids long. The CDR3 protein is CASTAGGPVEQYF. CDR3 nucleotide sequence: TGTGCCAGCACCGCAGGGGGGCCGGTTGAGCAGTACTTC.

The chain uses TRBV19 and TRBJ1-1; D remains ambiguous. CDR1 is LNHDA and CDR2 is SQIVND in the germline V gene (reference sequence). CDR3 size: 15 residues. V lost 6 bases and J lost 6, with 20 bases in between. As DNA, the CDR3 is TGTGCCAGTAGGAGTGGACGGGGAACAAAACCTGAAGCTTTCTTT. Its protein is CASRSGRGTKPEAFF.

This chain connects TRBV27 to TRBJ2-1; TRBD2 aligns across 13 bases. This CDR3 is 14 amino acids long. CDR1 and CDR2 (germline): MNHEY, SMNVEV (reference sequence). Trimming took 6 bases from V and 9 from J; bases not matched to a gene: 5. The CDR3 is CASRLAGGPGEQFF. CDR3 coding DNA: TGTGCCAGCAGACTAGCGGGAGGGCCAGGTGAGCAGTTCTTC.

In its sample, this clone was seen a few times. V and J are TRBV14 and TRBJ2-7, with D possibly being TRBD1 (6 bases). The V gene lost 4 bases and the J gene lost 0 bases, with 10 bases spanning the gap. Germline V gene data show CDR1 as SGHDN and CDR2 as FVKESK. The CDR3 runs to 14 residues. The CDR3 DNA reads TGTGCCAGCAGCCCAAAGGACAGCTCCTACGAGCAGTACTTC. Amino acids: CASSPKDSSYEQYF.

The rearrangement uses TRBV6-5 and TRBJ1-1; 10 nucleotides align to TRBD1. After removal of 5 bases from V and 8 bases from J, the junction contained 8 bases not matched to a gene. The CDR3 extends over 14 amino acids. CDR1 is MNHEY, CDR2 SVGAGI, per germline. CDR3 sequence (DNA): TGTGCCAGCAGTCCCGGGACAGGGGTATTGGAAGCTTTCTTT. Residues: CASSPGTGVLEAFF.

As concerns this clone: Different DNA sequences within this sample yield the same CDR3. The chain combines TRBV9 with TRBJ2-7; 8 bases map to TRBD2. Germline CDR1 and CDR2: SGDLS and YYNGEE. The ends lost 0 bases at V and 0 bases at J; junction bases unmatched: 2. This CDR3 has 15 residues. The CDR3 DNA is TGTGCCAGCAGCGTAGGGAGCGGGAGCTCCTACGAGCAGTACTTC. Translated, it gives CASSVGSGSSYEQYF.

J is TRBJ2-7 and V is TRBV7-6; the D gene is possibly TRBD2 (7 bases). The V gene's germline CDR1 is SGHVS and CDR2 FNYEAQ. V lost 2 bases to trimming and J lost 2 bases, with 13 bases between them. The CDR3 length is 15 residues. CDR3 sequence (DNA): TGTGCCAGCAGCTTAACAGCGGGACATGCCTACGAGCAGTACTTC. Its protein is CASSLTAGHAYEQYF. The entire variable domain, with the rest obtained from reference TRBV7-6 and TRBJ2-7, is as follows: GAGVSQSPRYKVTKRGQDVALRCDPISGHVSLYWYRQALGQGPEFLTYFNYEAQQDKSGLPNDRFSAERPEGSISTLTIQRTEQRDSAMYRCASSLTAGHAYEQYFGPGTRLTVT.

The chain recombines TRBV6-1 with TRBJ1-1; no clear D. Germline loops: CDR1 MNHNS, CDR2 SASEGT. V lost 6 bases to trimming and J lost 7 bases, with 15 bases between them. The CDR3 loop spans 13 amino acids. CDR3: CASSPEAAGEAFF. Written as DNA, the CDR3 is TGTGCCAGCAGCCCGGAGGCTGCTGGTGAAGCTTTCTTT.

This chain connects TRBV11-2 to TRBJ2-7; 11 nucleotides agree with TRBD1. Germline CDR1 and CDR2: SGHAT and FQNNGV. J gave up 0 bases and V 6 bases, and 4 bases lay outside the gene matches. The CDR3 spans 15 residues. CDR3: CASSWDRGISYEQYF. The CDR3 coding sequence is TGTGCCAGCAGTTGGGACAGGGGGATCTCCTACGAGCAGTACTTC.

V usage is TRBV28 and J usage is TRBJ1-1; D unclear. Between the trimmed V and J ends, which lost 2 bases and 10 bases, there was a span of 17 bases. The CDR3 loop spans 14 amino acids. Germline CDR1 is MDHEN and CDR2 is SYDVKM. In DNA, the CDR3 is TGTGCCAGCAGTTTAGGTAAGGGCCTCAGAGGAGCTTTCTTT. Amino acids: CASSLGKGLRGAFF. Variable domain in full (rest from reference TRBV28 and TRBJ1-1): DVKVTQSSRYLVKRTGEKVFLECVQDMDHENMFWYRQDPGLGLRLIYFSYDVKMKEKGDIPEGYSVSREKKERFSLILESASTNQTSMYLCASSLGKGLRGAFFGQGTRLTVV.

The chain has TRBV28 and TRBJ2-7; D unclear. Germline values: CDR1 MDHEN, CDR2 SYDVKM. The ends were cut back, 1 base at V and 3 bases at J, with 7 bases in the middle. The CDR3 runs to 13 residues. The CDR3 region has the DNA TGTGCCAGCAGTTTATTTGGGGACTACGAGCAGTACTTC. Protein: CASSLFGDYEQYF.